A single sample is the source of the 22 T cell receptor beta chains below, sequenced in a study of Ad26.COV2.S vaccination and SARS-CoV-2 variants. Profiled with immunoSEQ multiplex PCR; TCRdb holds only in-frame clones, not every one. The sample shows about half a million clones, 80% to 90% of them seen only once. Noted treatment: around 19 received Ad26.COV2.S at low or high dose, single or two shots; a few received placebo; per-sample allocation not given. Sample collection was performed on day 63 after the first vaccine or placebo injection. Sequencing used peripheral blood, obtained in a trial of Ad26.COV2.S vaccine versus placebo. These receptor sequences come from a person aged 18-65 years who received the Ad26.COV2.S COVID-19 vaccine or a placebo.

J is TRBJ1-1 and V is TRBV6-2 or TRBV6-3; D unclear. This CDR3 region has 18 residues. Germline CDR1 and CDR2: MNHEY and SVGEGT. The ends were cut back, 4 bases at V and 1 base at J, with 22 bases in the middle. CDR3 bases: TGTGCCAGCAGTTTCTCAGGATTTAGGGTGATAGGGAACACTGAAGCTTTCTTT. Amino acid sequence: CASSFSGFRVIGNTEAFF.

V usage is TRBV15 and J usage is TRBJ1-5, with D unresolved. This CDR3 contains 12 residues. V was shortened by 0 bases and J by 6 bases, with 3 bases between the two germline ends. The germline V gene has CDR1 LNHNV and CDR2 YYDKDF (reference sequence). CDR3 loop: CATSRDSQPQHF. DNA of the CDR3: TGTGCCACCAGCAGAGACTCTCAGCCCCAGCATTTT. Using reference TRBV15 and TRBJ1-5 for the parts outside the CDR3, the full variable domain is DAMVIQNPRYQVTQFGKPVTLSCSQTLNHNVMYWYQQKSSQAPKLLFHYYDKDFNNEADTPDNFQSRRPNTSFCFLDIRSPGLGDTAMYLCATSRDSQPQHFGDGTRLSIL.

The rearrangement joins TRBV6-6 to TRBJ2-1, with 10 bases fitting TRBD2. Trimming at V came to 4 bases and at J to 7 bases, leaving 10 bases not matched to a gene. Germline V gene lookup returns CDR1 MNHNY and CDR2 SVGAGI (reference sequence). There are 16 residues in the CDR3. The CDR3 DNA follows: TGTGCCAGCAGTTCAGTACCTAGCGGGAGTGGTAATGAGCAGTTCTTC. Translating it yields CASSSVPSGSGNEQFF.

J is TRBJ1-2 and V is TRBV4-3; TRBD1 is a possible D gene (5 bases). The V gene lost 1 base and the J gene lost 8 bases, with 17 bases spanning the gap. Germline CDR1 and CDR2: LGHNA and YSLEER. The CDR3 is made up of 15 amino acids. CDR3 sequence (DNA): TGCGCCAGCAGCCAAGTTCTAGACCGGGACGAGGGCTACACCTTC. Protein sequence: CASSQVLDRDEGYTF.

The chain employs TRBV19 and TRBJ2-3; 8 nucleotides match TRBD1. Per germline, CDR1 LNHDA and CDR2 SQIVND (reference sequence). This CDR3 spans 15 amino acids. Losses at the gene ends were 7 bases for V and 5 bases for J; bases not matched to a gene: 11. CDR3 sequence: CASTTLGQGRDTQYF. CDR3 sequence (DNA): TGTGCCAGTACCACCCTTGGACAGGGTCGAGATACGCAGTATTTT.

This rearrangement joins TRBV6-5 to TRBJ2-1; 10 nucleotides line up with TRBD1. The CDR3 is 15 amino acids. Germline CDR1 and CDR2: MNHEY and SVGAGI. V was pared by 6 bases and J by 6 bases, with 8 bases of the junction left unmatched. The CDR3 sequence: CASSDDRGLSNEQFF. DNA for the CDR3: TGTGCCAGCAGCGACGACAGGGGGCTGAGCAATGAGCAGTTCTTC.

The chain uses TRBV14 and TRBJ2-7; no clear D gene. The CDR3 loop spans 15 amino acids. Germline-derived CDR1 and CDR2 are SGHDN and FVKESK. Trimming removed 2 bases at V and 0 bases at J, with 11 bases between. CDR3 sequence reads: CASSQHQTLSYEQYF. The CDR3 nucleotides are TGTGCCAGCAGCCAACACCAGACCCTCTCCTACGAGCAGTACTTC.

This clone was seen just once. The V gene is TRBV6-5, the J gene TRBJ2-5, with 10 bases identical to TRBD1. CDR1 is MNHEY, CDR2 SVGAGI, per germline. The CDR3 extends over 13 amino acids. V was clipped by 6 bases and J by 4 bases; unmatched bases: 2. The CDR3 protein is CASRGTGAETQYF. The CDR3 bases are TGTGCCAGCAGGGGGACAGGGGCAGAGACCCAGTACTTC.

The genes are TRBV7-8 and TRBJ1-5, with D uncertain. Germline V gene sequence: CDR1 SGHVS, CDR2 FQNEAQ. The CDR3 runs 16 residues. V lost 1 base and J 4 bases, leaving 14 bases between the germline ends. The CDR3 DNA follows: TGTGCCAGCAGCTTAGGTCTTCGGGAGGAGAATCAGCCCCAGCATTTT. This gives the protein CASSLGLREENQPQHF.

This CDR3 is CATSRVQGAAETQYF. The CDR3, as DNA: TGTGCCACCAGCAGAGTCCAGGGGGCCGCAGAGACCCAGTACTTC. V gene TRBV15 combines with J gene TRBJ2-5, with 8 nucleotides matching TRBD1. V dropped 1 base and J dropped 4; count of bases not matched to a gene: 5. The V gene's germline CDR1 is LNHNV and CDR2 YYDKDF (reference sequence). The CDR3 is made up of 15 amino acids.

In its sample, this clone was seen a few times. The J gene is TRBJ1-5, the V gene TRBV27, with D possibly matching TRBD1 (6 bases). V lost 7 bases to trimming and J lost 0 bases, with 13 bases between them. The CDR3 has 15 amino acids. Germline V gene data show CDR1 as MNHEY and CDR2 as SMNVEV (reference sequence). The CDR3 region has the DNA TGTGCCAGCAAATCCGGGACATTTAGCAATCAGCCCCAGCATTTT. This codes for CASKSGTFSNQPQHF.

The CDR3 loop is CASSQTMRTSNYGYTF. In nucleotides, the CDR3 is TGCGCCAGCAGCCAAACCATGAGGACAAGCAACTATGGCTACACCTTC. The chain is built from TRBV4-1 and TRBJ1-2; TRBD1 might be the D (5 bases). The germline V and J ends were trimmed by 2 bases and 2 bases, with 15 bases remaining between them. Looked up from germline, CDR1 is MGHRA and CDR2 is YSYEKL. This CDR3 contains 16 residues.

The chain is built from TRBV19 and TRBJ2-1; D is possibly TRBD1 or TRBD2 (6 bases each). V lost 5 bases and J 7 bases, leaving 18 bases between the germline ends. This CDR3 has 15 residues. Germline V gene sequence: CDR1 LNHDA, CDR2 SQIVND (reference sequence). The CDR3 nucleotides read TGTGCCAGTAGTCGACAGGTCGGGAGCAGAAATGAGCAGTTCTTC. This gives the protein CASSRQVGSRNEQFF.

The chain recombines TRBV30 with TRBJ1-3; perhaps TRBD1 as D (6 bases). V was shortened by 7 bases and J by 0 bases, with 10 bases between the two germline ends. CDR3 size: 13 residues. Per germline, CDR1 GTSNPN and CDR2 SVGIG (reference sequence). The CDR3 spells CASTGSSGNTIYF. For the CDR3, the DNA is TGTGCCTCAACAGGGAGCTCTGGAAACACCATATATTTT.

The rearrangement uses TRBV5-1 and TRBJ2-5; 11 bases agree with TRBD1. V lost 0 bases to trimming and J lost 1 base; unmatched junction nucleotides: 2. The CDR3 spans 16 residues. The germline gives CDR1 SGHRS, CDR2 YFSETQ. The DNA of the CDR3 is TGCGCCAGCAGCTTGGTGGGACAGGGGGGCCAAGAGACCCAGTACTTC. It yields the protein CASSLVGQGGQETQYF.

The genes are TRBV27 and TRBJ1-2, with a possible D match to TRBD1 (6 bases). Germline CDR1 is MNHEY and CDR2 is SMNVEV (reference sequence). V lost 6 bases and J 4 bases, leaving 18 bases between the germline ends. The CDR3 has 15 residues. CDR3 region: CASSLGIGGAYGYTF. Written as DNA, the CDR3 is TGTGCCAGCAGCTTAGGGATTGGGGGGGCCTATGGCTACACCTTC.

The genes are TRBV18 and TRBJ2-3; 11 bases line up with TRBD2. The germline CDR1 and CDR2 sequences are KGHSH and LQKENI. This CDR3 is built from 16 residues. Germline trimming cut 2 bases from V and 6 bases from J; bases unmatched to any gene: 7. CDR3 DNA: TGTGCCAGCTCACCAACGCCTAGCGGGGGGTTGGATACGCAGTATTTT. This gives the protein CASSPTPSGGLDTQYF.

The CDR3, as DNA: TGTGCCCTTAGTGGTTCACCCCTCCACTTT. Protein: CALSGSPLHF. The J gene is TRBJ1-6, the V gene TRBV30; D remains unclear. V was cut by 8 bases and J by 9 bases, with 8 bases left in between. This CDR3 has 10 amino acids. In germline, CDR1 is GTSNPN, CDR2 SVGIG (reference sequence). Based on the CDR3 plus reference TRBV30 and TRBJ1-6, the full variable domain is SQTIHQWPATLVQPVGSPLSLECTVEGTSNPNLYWYRQAAGRGLQLLFYSVGIGQISSEVPQNLSASRPQDRQFILSSKKLLLSDSGFYLCALSGSPLHFGNGTRLTVT.

The genes are TRBV18 and TRBJ2-3; TRBD2 matches 8 bases. The CDR3 covers 18 residues. V lost 1 base to trimming and J lost 0 bases; unmatched junction nucleotides: 9. CDR1 is KGHSH and CDR2 is LQKENI in the germline V gene. CDR3 nucleotide sequence: TGTGCCAGCTCACCACTGGGGACTACTAGCGGAAGCACAGATACGCAGTATTTT. Its protein is CASSPLGTTSGSTDTQYF.

V is TRBV27 and J is TRBJ2-1; D unclear. The length of the CDR3 is 13 residues. CDR1 is MNHEY and CDR2 is SMNVEV in the germline V gene (reference sequence). V lost 0 bases and J lost 6, with 6 bases in between. CDR3 region: CASSLSFPNEQFF. The CDR3 DNA reads as TGTGCCAGCAGTTTATCGTTCCCCAATGAGCAGTTCTTC.

This clone was recorded once. The chain combines TRBV6-5 with TRBJ2-5, with D unresolved. Germline V lookup: CDR1 MNHEY, CDR2 SVGAGI. V lost 0 bases and J 0 bases, leaving 8 bases between the germline ends. The CDR3 consists of 15 residues. The CDR3 protein is CASSYSVGYQETQYF. CDR3 coding DNA: TGTGCCAGCAGTTACTCGGTGGGGTACCAAGAGACCCAGTACTTC.

V and J are TRBV28 and TRBJ1-2, with D maybe TRBD1 (5 bases). CDR3 length equals 12 residues. Trimming cost V 10 bases and J 7 bases, with 16 bases left between them. Germline V gene lookup returns CDR1 MDHEN and CDR2 SYDVKM. The CDR3 reads CATEIGAGGYTF. DNA for the CDR3: TGTGCCACAGAGATCGGGGCTGGTGGCTACACCTTC.